This TCR beta chain originates from a study of multiple sclerosis patients with progressive multifocal leukoencephalopathy. Time point specified: before natalizumab initiation. V lost 0 bases, J lost 8 bases, and 21 bases lay in between. This CDR3 has 18 residues. Germline V gene data show CDR1 as SGDLS and CDR2 as YYNGEE. Clones were read by immunoSEQ multiplex PCR, and TCRdb kept only the in-frame ones, dropping some. The sample lists approximately 26,000 clones; around nine tenths were seen once. Study-level findings and limits: Whether JC virus or general immunocompromise explains the findings remained unclear.

As regards this clone: The antigen remains unidentified.

The sequence was obtained from a human donor with multiple sclerosis. The chain couples TRBV9 to TRBJ1-6; D gene uncertain. Sequenced input: PBMCs. CDR3 coding DNA: TGTGCCAGCAGCGTAGGAGTCGGGTTGATCACGAGGGATTCACCCCTCCACTTT. Translated: CASSVGVGLITRDSPLHF.